The next 11 T cell receptor beta chains were all read from a single sample in a study of OX40 agonist ivuxolimab in advanced cancers. The table came from immunoSEQ multiplex PCR; TCRdb's copy has only in-frame clones and leaves some out. The sample has about 47,000 clones, 87% seen once. The sequencing used CD4+ or CD8+ T cells sorted from blood, collected in a trial of the OX40 agonist ivuxolimab. The receptor set was obtained from an adult with an advanced solid tumor such as melanoma, head and neck, liver or kidney cancer.

The J gene is TRBJ2-1, the V gene TRBV5-1; tentative D call: TRBD1 (6 bases). The CDR3 contains 14 residues. The germline CDR1 and CDR2 sequences are SGHRS and YFSETQ. V lost 4 bases to trimming and J lost 5 bases, with 13 bases between them. CDR3 bases: TGCGCCAGCAGCGTCCGGGACATGGACAATGAGCAGTTCTTC. Encoded protein: CASSVRDMDNEQFF.

The chain links TRBV30 to TRBJ1-2; D might be TRBD1 (6 bases). Germline CDR1 and CDR2: GTSNPN and SVGIG (reference sequence). Trimming cost V 0 bases and J 6 bases, with 17 bases left between them. The CDR3 is 15 amino acids. Here the CDR3 reads CAWSVLTGLRDGYTF. The CDR3, as DNA: TGTGCCTGGAGTGTACTGACAGGTTTGAGGGATGGCTACACCTTC.

This clone was recorded a few times. The rearrangement uses TRBV30 and TRBJ1-1; D uncertain. V was shortened by 3 bases and J by 8 bases, with 7 bases between the two germline ends. Germline V gives CDR1 GTSNPN, CDR2 SVGIG (reference sequence). This CDR3 is built from 10 residues. CDR3 coding DNA: TGTGCCTGGAGCGGAGCGGAAGCTTTCTTT. It specifies CAWSGAEAFF.

The chain uses TRBV28 and TRBJ2-1; no definite D call. Germline values: CDR1 MDHEN, CDR2 SYDVKM. Trimming took off 5 bases at V and 5 bases at J, with 10 bases between the two ends. The CDR3 runs to 13 residues. CDR3 nucleotides: TGTGCCAGCAGTACCTGGCCAAACAATGAGCAGTTCTTC. Its translation: CASSTWPNNEQFF.

The rearrangement joins TRBV10-1 to TRBJ2-1; D possibly corresponds to TRBD1 (6 bases). The germline V gene encodes CDR1 WNHNN and CDR2 SYGVQD (reference sequence). This CDR3 spans 14 amino acids. The V end lost 5 bases, the J end lost 0 bases, and 8 bases lay between the germline ends. DNA of the CDR3: TGCGCCAGCAGTACAGGGTTCTCCTACAATGAGCAGTTCTTC. This gives the protein CASSTGFSYNEQFF.

This clone came up once. The rearrangement joins TRBV7-3 to TRBJ2-1; D might be TRBD1 or TRBD2, each matching 5 bases. V gave up 1 base and J gave up 0 bases, with 10 bases separating them. Germline CDR1 and CDR2: SGHTA and FQGTGA. CDR3 length: 16 residues. The CDR3 region has the DNA TGTGCCAGCAGCTTAAAGGGACCGAGCTCCTACAATGAGCAGTTCTTC. It codes for CASSLKGPSSYNEQFF.

V usage is TRBV27 and J usage is TRBJ2-7; TRBD2 is a possible D gene (6 bases). This CDR3 is 13 amino acids long. Trimming removed 2 bases from V and 1 base from J, with 6 bases in between. CDR1 and CDR2 from the germline V gene are MNHEY and SMNVEV (reference sequence). The CDR3 DNA sequence: TGTGCCAGCAGTTTACGGGAGTCCTACGAGCAGTACTTC. Its translation: CASSLRESYEQYF.

V and J are TRBV25-1 and TRBJ1-1; D ambiguous. The length of the CDR3 is 14 residues. V was shortened by 1 base and J by 7 bases, with 13 bases between the two germline ends. Germline assignment: CDR1 MGHDK and CDR2 SYGVNS. The CDR3 loop is CASSEFGLSGEAFF. DNA for the CDR3: TGTGCCAGCAGTGAATTCGGTCTCAGTGGTGAAGCTTTCTTT.

This clone was observed a handful of times. CDR3 nucleotides: TGTGTAACCTCCTTGGGGTCCTACAATGAGCAGTTCTTC. It specifies CVTSLGSYNEQFF. The chain links TRBV6-5 to TRBJ2-1, with no clear D. CDR1 is MNHEY and CDR2 is SVGAGI in the germline V gene. This CDR3 comprises 13 residues.

CDR3 region: CASSLGPGLGGETQYF. CDR3 DNA: TGTGCCAGCAGCTTGGGGCCGGGACTAGGGGGAGAGACCCAGTACTTC. V is TRBV4-2 and J is TRBJ2-5; 8 bases are a match to TRBD2. V lost 5 bases and J lost 4; bases outside the gene matches: 12. The germline CDR1 and CDR2 sequences are LGHNA and YNFKEQ. The CDR3 is 16 residues long.

The V call is TRBV18, the J call TRBJ1-5, with a tentative D call TRBD1 (5 bases). CDR3 length equals 14 residues. Germline V gene data show CDR1 as KGHSH and CDR2 as LQKENI. Trimming pared 4 bases from V and 5 bases from J, leaving 12 bases between. CDR3: CASSRQGMDQPQHF. CDR3 nucleotide sequence: TGTGCCAGCTCACGTCAGGGTATGGATCAGCCCCAGCATTTT.